This TCR beta chain is drawn from a study of OX40 agonist ivuxolimab in advanced cancers. Trimming took off 2 bases at V and 5 bases at J, with 15 bases between the two ends. This CDR3 contains 15 residues. From germline, CDR1 is MNHEY and CDR2 SMNVEV (reference sequence). Generated by immunoSEQ multiplex PCR, the TCRdb table keeps only in-frame clones and is missing some. The data hold roughly 82,000 clones, with around four fifths observed a single time. The chain is built from TRBV27 and TRBJ1-2; maybe TRBD1 (6 bases). The TCR comes from an adult with an advanced solid tumor such as melanoma, head and neck, liver or kidney cancer. Specimen: CD4+ or CD8+ T cells sorted from blood, collected in a trial of the OX40 agonist ivuxolimab. CDR3 protein: CASSLVGGRGYGYTF. DNA of the CDR3: TGTGCCAGCAGTTTAGTAGGGGGGCGAGGGTATGGCTACACCTTC.